The entry below describes one T cell receptor beta chain. This specimen comes from a study of cytomegalovirus exposure and HLA in healthy donors. Amplification used 60 Vbeta primers and 13 Jbeta primers. Measured with immunoSEQ multiplex PCR; TCRdb has only the in-frame clones, and not every one. The repertoire has over 100,000 clones, approximately 81% of them found once; the top ten carry 5.5% to 8.5%. Germline values: CDR1 PRHDT, CDR2 FYEKMQ (reference sequence). This CDR3 has 12 amino acids. Trimming removed 3 bases from V and 8 bases from J, with 7 bases in between. Sequencing was done on a sample of PBMCs. V gene TRBV13 combines with J gene TRBJ2-2; D possibly corresponds to TRBD1 (5 bases). The sequence was obtained from a male donor in good health and CMV-seronegative. DNA of the CDR3: TGTGCCAGCAGCTTTAGGGGTGGGGAGCTGTTTTTT. Amino acids: CASSFRGGELFF.